The text below deals with one TCR beta chain. The antigen is unknown. From germline, CDR1 is MNHEY and CDR2 SVGEGT. CDR3 length: 11 amino acids. V was shortened by 5 bases and J by 10 bases, with 11 bases between the two germline ends. Each patient was aged 18 to 65 and had newly diagnosed hyperthyroidism of under 2 months' duration. Researchers amplified the TCR beta CDR3 regions from RNA transcripts. Initially, a first-round RT-PCR of the TCR CDR3 employed the HTBI primer set. TCRdb fed the multiplex PCR reads into MiXCR, producing one record per CDR3 protein. The table has approximately 590,000 distinct CDR3 sequences, less than 20% seen once; the top ten hold 7.3%. The data stem from a study of T cells in Graves' hyperthyroidism and ophthalmopathy. About the study: The initial diagnosis was the point when peripheral blood was collected, ahead of any treatment. Findings and limits, study-wide: A 13 V-J model separated ophthalmopathy from stable hyperthyroidism.

The genes are TRBV6-2 or TRBV6-3 and TRBJ1-1; a weak D match, TRBD1 (6 bases). Sequenced: blood. The source is a woman aged 25-40 years with Graves' hyperthyroidism. This CDR3 is CASSPGGRAFF. In DNA, the CDR3 is TGTGCCAGCAGTCCCGGGGGCAGAGCTTTCTTT.